The 31 T cell receptor beta chains reported below all come from one sample, sequenced in a study of technical replicates of blood from several donors. Assay: immunoSEQ multiplex PCR; the TCRdb copy retains only in-frame clones and omits some. The profile covers some 70,000 clones, with roughly 90% appearing a single time and 4% to 5% taken by the ten largest. The sample consisted of PBMCs. Receptors were obtained from a human donor in good health. Some clones in this sample may be carry-over from other donors' samples.

The chain recombines TRBV4-3 with TRBJ2-5; 9 nucleotides line up with TRBD2. The CDR3 spans 16 residues. CDR1 is LGHNA and CDR2 is YSLEER in the germline V gene. V was clipped by 1 base and J by 5 bases; unmatched bases: 8. The CDR3 protein is CASSQVLDLAGETQYF. CDR3 DNA: TGCGCCAGCAGCCAAGTGTTGGATCTAGCGGGGGAGACCCAGTACTTC.

This clone appeared once. This sequence joins TRBV9 and TRBJ1-1; D may be TRBD1 (6 bases). The CDR3 totals 13 residues. V was shortened by 3 bases and J by 0 bases, with 6 bases between the two germline ends. Germline V lookup: CDR1 SGDLS, CDR2 YYNGEE. CDR3 bases: TGTGCCAGCAGCGGGACAGTGAACACTGAAGCTTTCTTT. Protein product: CASSGTVNTEAFF.

V gene TRBV18 combines with J gene TRBJ2-7; 8 bases line up with TRBD2. Germline V gives CDR1 KGHSH, CDR2 LQKENI. The CDR3 covers 17 residues. V gave up 2 bases and J gave up 5 bases; unmatched junction bases: 14. DNA for the CDR3: TGTGCCAGCTCACCAGGGACACGGGGGGGCTCAGTACACGAGCAGTACTTC. This translates into CASSPGTRGGSVHEQYF.

V and J are TRBV5-1 and TRBJ2-2; 7 bases are shared with TRBD2. Germline V gene data show CDR1 as SGHRS and CDR2 as YFSETQ. Trimming took 6 bases from V and 5 from J; bases not matched to a gene: 13. The CDR3 covers 16 residues. Written as DNA, the CDR3 is TGCGCCAGCACCCCCTCCCAGACTAGCACTACCGGGGAGCTGTTTTTT. Translated, it gives CASTPSQTSTTGELFF.

This clone was observed once. V and J are TRBV9 and TRBJ1-6; D call uncertain. Per germline, CDR1 SGDLS and CDR2 YYNGEE. V lost 3 bases and J lost 8, with 9 bases in between. This CDR3 is 13 amino acids long. CDR3 DNA: TGTGCCAGCAGCGCCTTTCCTTATTCACCCCTCCACTTT. Its translation is CASSAFPYSPLHF.

The J gene is TRBJ2-7, the V gene TRBV11-2, with 7 bases matching TRBD1. Trimming removed 3 bases from V and 4 bases from J; junction bases left unmatched: 6. The CDR3 runs 14 residues. The germline gives CDR1 SGHAT, CDR2 FQNNGV. The CDR3 DNA reads TGTGCCAGCAGCTTGCGACGACAGGGTTACGAGCAGTACTTC. Amino acid sequence: CASSLRRQGYEQYF.

The chain carries TRBV7-8 and TRBJ2-7; weak D call: TRBD2 (5 bases). With 8 bases removed from V and 4 bases from J, the gap between germline ends came to 9 bases. Germline assignment: CDR1 SGHVS and CDR2 FQNEAQ. The CDR3 consists of 11 residues. The CDR3 nucleotides read TGTGCCAGCGGGGAGCGGTACGAGCAGTACTTC. Its protein product is CASGERYEQYF. The variable domain in full, with the rest retrieved from reference TRBV7-8 and TRBJ2-7, is GAGVSQSPRYKVAKRGQDVALRCDPISGHVSLFWYQQALGQGPEFLTYFQNEAQLDKSGLPSDRFFAERPEGSVSTLKIQRTQQEDSAVYLCASGERYEQYFGPGTRLTVT.

V is TRBV9 and J is TRBJ1-6; D perhaps matches TRBD1 (5 bases). Deletions cut 4 bases from V and 5 bases from J, with 13 bases between. The CDR3 contains 15 residues. Germline-derived CDR1 and CDR2 are SGDLS and YYNGEE. CDR3 amino acids: CASSLRTLDNSPLHF. In nucleotides, the CDR3 is TGTGCCAGCAGCCTTAGGACACTGGATAATTCACCCCTCCACTTT.

V and J are TRBV9 and TRBJ2-4; D is possibly TRBD2 (6 bases). Germline CDR1 is SGDLS and CDR2 is YYNGEE. The germline V and J ends were trimmed by 1 base and 3 bases, with 14 bases remaining between them. The CDR3 extends over 16 amino acids. CDR3 protein: CASSVRAGGDKNIQYF. The CDR3 nucleotides are TGTGCCAGCAGCGTAAGGGCTGGCGGGGACAAAAACATTCAGTACTTC.

The genes are TRBV7-2 and TRBJ2-7, with 10 bases fitting TRBD2. J gave up 2 bases and V 1 base, and 11 bases lay outside the gene matches. The CDR3 sequence is 18 residues long. Germline V gene sequence: CDR1 SGHTA, CDR2 FQGNSA. CDR3 DNA sequence: TGTGCCAGCAGCTTAGGACGGACTAGCGGCAAGTCTCCCTACGAGCAGTACTTC. It specifies CASSLGRTSGKSPYEQYF.

This clone was seen only once. This chain links TRBV29-1 with TRBJ2-7; D ambiguous. Germline CDR1 is SQVTM and CDR2 is ANQGSEA. The CDR3 totals 13 residues. Deletions cut 0 bases from V and 2 bases from J, with 8 bases between. DNA of the CDR3: TGCAGCGTTGAAGATGTGGCAACCTACGAGCAGTACTTC. Residues: CSVEDVATYEQYF.

The rearrangement joins TRBV21-1 to TRBJ1-2; TRBD1 is the table's D call and was not checked against the DNA. TRBV21-1 is an annotated pseudogene. The CDR3 is 15 residues long. The chain's CDR3 is CASGSMISGTYGYTF. CDR3 coding DNA: TGTGCCAGCGGCAGTATGATCAGTGGCACCTATGGCTACACCTTC.

The chain carries TRBV7-2 and TRBJ2-3; D may be TRBD2 (8 bases). Trimming took 4 bases from V and 4 from J, leaving 21 bases between them. Germline V CDR1 and CDR2: SGHTA, FQGNSA. CDR3 length equals 17 residues. The CDR3 bases are TGTGCCAGCAGCTCTTCCTCGGGAGGGGGCGACGCAGATACGCAGTATTTT. As protein: CASSSSSGGGDADTQYF.

The CDR3 sequence is CAISGKDRGLIYEQYF. DNA for the CDR3: TGTGCCATCAGTGGTAAAGACAGGGGGCTTATCTACGAGCAGTACTTC. The chain has TRBV10-3 and TRBJ2-7; 10 bases align to TRBD1. The CDR3 is made up of 16 amino acids. Germline trimming cut 4 bases from V and 3 bases from J; bases unmatched to any gene: 9. Germline CDR1 reads ENHRY; CDR2 reads SYGVKD.

The chain carries TRBV11-3 and TRBJ2-2; D remains unclear. The V and J ends lost 3 bases and 6 bases respectively, with 5 bases between them. CDR1 SGHNT and CDR2 YENEEA come from the germline V gene. The length of the CDR3 is 12 residues. CDR3 in DNA: TGTGCCAGCAGCTTCCAGGCCGGGGAGCTGTTTTTT. Protein: CASSFQAGELFF.

The table lists this clone with a few counts. V and J are TRBV5-5 and TRBJ1-2; a weak D match, TRBD1 (6 bases). CDR3 length equals 16 residues. CDR1 is SGHKS and CDR2 is YYEKEE in the germline V gene (reference sequence). The V end lost 4 bases, the J end lost 1 base, and 17 bases lay between the germline ends. This chain's CDR3 is CASSLHGGGLNYGYTF. The CDR3 DNA sequence: TGTGCCAGCAGCCTCCATGGCGGGGGGCTTAACTATGGCTACACCTTC.

The rearrangement joins TRBV27 to TRBJ2-1; 7 positions agree with TRBD2. V lost 5 bases, J lost 2 bases, and 3 bases stayed unmatched. The germline V gene has CDR1 MNHEY and CDR2 SMNVEV (reference sequence). The CDR3 runs to 14 residues. The CDR3 region has the DNA TGTGCCAGCAGTCTACGGGAGGCCTACAATGAGCAGTTCTTC. It specifies CASSLREAYNEQFF.

J is TRBJ2-5 and V is TRBV10-3; TRBD1 might be the D (7 bases). Germline V gene sequence: CDR1 ENHRY, CDR2 SYGVKD. The V end was cut by 5 bases, the J end by 2 bases, with 18 bases between. The CDR3 extends over 16 amino acids. The CDR3 sequence is CAISSRGGTAQETQYF. The CDR3 coding sequence is TGTGCCATCAGTAGTAGGGGCGGGACAGCTCAAGAGACCCAGTACTTC.

The genes are TRBV7-3 and TRBJ2-5; D might be TRBD1 (6 bases). V was trimmed by 3 bases and J by 4 bases, leaving 12 bases between them. This CDR3 region has 14 residues. Germline CDR1 reads SGHTA; CDR2 reads FQGTGA. CDR3 DNA: TGTGCCAGCAGCTTCTCAGGGGAAGCAGAGACCCAGTACTTC. It is translated as CASSFSGEAETQYF.

This clone was recorded only once. The CDR3 reads CASSSGTPRSGYYNSPLHF. CDR3 coding DNA: TGTGCCAGCAGTTCCGGGACTCCCCGCTCGGGCTACTATAATTCACCCCTCCACTTT. The rearrangement joins TRBV7-2 to TRBJ1-6; D might be TRBD1 (5 bases). CDR3 length: 19 residues. Trimming cost V 6 bases and J 3 bases, with 24 bases left between them. Per the germline V gene, CDR1 is SGHTA and CDR2 is FQGNSA.

The gene calls are TRBV9 and TRBJ2-1, with 11 bases that match TRBD2. CDR3 size: 13 residues. The ends lost 0 bases at V and 14 bases at J; junction bases unmatched: 4. From germline, CDR1 is SGDLS and CDR2 YYNGEE. CDR3 coding DNA: TGTGCCAGCAGCGTAGAAGTTAGCGGGAGGGAGTTCTTC. The encoded protein is CASSVEVSGREFF.

The rearrangement links TRBV4-3 to TRBJ2-3; 8 bases agree with TRBD2. The CDR3 length is 16 residues. Looked up from germline, CDR1 is LGHNA and CDR2 is YSLEER. The V and J ends lost 4 bases and 5 bases, in that order; junction bases with no gene match: 11. The CDR3 here is CASSPPGGGGRDTQYF. In DNA form, the CDR3 reads TGCGCCAGCAGCCCCCCCGGCGGCGGGGGGCGAGATACGCAGTATTTT.

The V and J genes are TRBV7-3 and TRBJ1-2; TRBD1 is a possible D gene (5 bases). CDR3 size: 15 residues. The V gene lost 3 bases and the J gene lost 4 bases, with 15 bases spanning the gap. The V gene's germline CDR1 is SGHTA and CDR2 FQGTGA. CDR3 amino acids: CASSFGGVGFYGYTF. The CDR3 DNA is TGTGCCAGCAGCTTCGGAGGGGTAGGTTTCTATGGCTACACCTTC.

This chain joins TRBV7-3 and TRBJ2-1, with TRBD2 matching 12 bases. CDR3 length equals 18 residues. Trimming cost V 2 bases and J 6 bases; bases outside gene matches: 11. Germline CDR1 and CDR2: SGHTA and FQGTGA. This chain's CDR3 is CASSLVALAGGVTNEQFF. The CDR3 coding sequence is TGTGCCAGCAGCTTAGTCGCCCTAGCGGGGGGGGTGACCAATGAGCAGTTCTTC.

This chain links TRBV6-1 with TRBJ2-4; D unresolved. This CDR3 is 16 amino acids long. V lost 1 base and J 0 bases, leaving 10 bases between the germline ends. Germline CDR1 is MNHNS and CDR2 is SASEGT. The CDR3 region is CASSEVQRLAKNIQYF. The CDR3 DNA sequence: TGTGCCAGCAGTGAAGTTCAGCGCCTAGCCAAAAACATTCAGTACTTC.

The genes are TRBV4-3 and TRBJ1-4; TRBD1 is a possible D gene (5 bases). V shed 2 bases and J shed 1 base, with 14 bases lying between them. The germline CDR1 and CDR2 sequences are LGHNA and YSLEER. CDR3 length: 17 amino acids. The CDR3 DNA reads as TGCGCCAGCAGCCAACAGGGCGCTATTCAAACTAATGAAAAACTGTTTTTT. Amino acid sequence: CASSQQGAIQTNEKLFF.

This clone came up once. This chain uses TRBV7-9 with TRBJ2-7, with 9 bases matching TRBD1. There are 13 residues in the CDR3. The V segment lost 6 bases and the J segment 3 bases; nucleotides outside the gene matches: 3. Per the germline V gene, CDR1 is SEHNR and CDR2 is FQNEAQ (reference sequence). This CDR3 is CASSTGQGYEQYF. The CDR3, as DNA: TGTGCCAGCAGTACGGGACAGGGCTACGAGCAGTACTTC.

V usage is TRBV4-2 and J usage is TRBJ1-4; D gene ambiguous. The CDR3 has 14 amino acids. With 4 bases removed from V and 3 bases from J, the gap between germline ends came to 9 bases. Germline assignment: CDR1 LGHNA and CDR2 YNFKEQ. CDR3 DNA sequence: TGTGCCAGCAGCCTTAATTTAGCTAATGAAAAACTGTTTTTT. It codes for CASSLNLANEKLFF.

This clone was recorded once. The gene calls are TRBV7-6 and TRBJ1-5; no clear D. Germline lookup yields CDR1 SGHVS and CDR2 FNYEAQ. The V gene lost 5 bases and the J gene lost 3 bases, with 11 bases spanning the gap. The CDR3 runs 14 residues. The CDR3 DNA sequence: TGTGCCAGCAGCCCCGGGATTTACAATCAGCCCCAGCATTTT. Translation: CASSPGIYNQPQHF.

V gene TRBV7-2 combines with J gene TRBJ2-3; the match to TRBD1 covers 8 bases. The germline V gene encodes CDR1 SGHTA and CDR2 FQGNSA. This CDR3 region has 17 residues. The V and J ends lost 4 bases and 5 bases, in that order; junction bases with no gene match: 14. In DNA form, the CDR3 reads TGTGCCAGCAGCTCTAGTCCGCGGGCAGGGGGCGGAGATACGCAGTATTTT. Encoded protein: CASSSSPRAGGGDTQYF. Looking up the rest from reference TRBV7-2 and TRBJ2-3 gives the full variable domain: GAGVSQSPSNKVTEKGKDVELRCDPISGHTALYWYRQSLGQGLEFLIYFQGNSAPDKSGLPSDRFSAERTGGSVSTLTIQRTQQEDSAVYLCASSSSPRAGGGDTQYFGPGTRLTVL.

The rearrangement uses TRBV7-2 and TRBJ2-3, with 11 bases fitting TRBD2. The CDR3 is 18 residues long. The ends lost 4 bases at V and 0 bases at J; junction bases unmatched: 9. Germline CDR1 reads SGHTA; CDR2 reads FQGNSA. CDR3 sequence (DNA): TGTGCCAGCAGCTCCATAGCGGGGGGGCTCCTTAGCACAGATACGCAGTATTTT. Amino acid sequence: CASSSIAGGLLSTDTQYF.